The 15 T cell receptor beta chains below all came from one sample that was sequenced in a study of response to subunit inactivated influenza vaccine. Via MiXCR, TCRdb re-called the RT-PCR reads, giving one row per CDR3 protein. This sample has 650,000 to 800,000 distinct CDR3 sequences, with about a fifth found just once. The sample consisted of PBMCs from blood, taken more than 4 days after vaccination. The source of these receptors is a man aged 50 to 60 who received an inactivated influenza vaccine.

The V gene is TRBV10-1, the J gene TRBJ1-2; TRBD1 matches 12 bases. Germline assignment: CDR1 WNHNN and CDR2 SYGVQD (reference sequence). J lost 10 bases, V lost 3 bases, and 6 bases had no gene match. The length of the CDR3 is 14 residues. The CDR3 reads CASSDHGTGGIYTF. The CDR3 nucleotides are TGCGCCAGCAGTGATCACGGGACAGGGGGCATCTACACCTTC.

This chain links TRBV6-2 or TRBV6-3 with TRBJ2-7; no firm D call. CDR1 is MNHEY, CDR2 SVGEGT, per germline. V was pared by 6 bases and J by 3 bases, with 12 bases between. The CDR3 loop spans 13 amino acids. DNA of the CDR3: TGTGCCAGCAGCTCGACCCACTACTACGAGCAGTACTTC. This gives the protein CASSSTHYYEQYF.

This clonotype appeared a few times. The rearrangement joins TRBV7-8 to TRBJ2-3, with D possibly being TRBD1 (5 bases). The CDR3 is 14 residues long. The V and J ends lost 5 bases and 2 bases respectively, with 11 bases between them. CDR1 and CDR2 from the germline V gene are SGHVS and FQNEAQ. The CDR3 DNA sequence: TGTGCCAGCAGCAGCCCCAGGGCCACAGATACGCAGTATTTT. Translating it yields CASSSPRATDTQYF.

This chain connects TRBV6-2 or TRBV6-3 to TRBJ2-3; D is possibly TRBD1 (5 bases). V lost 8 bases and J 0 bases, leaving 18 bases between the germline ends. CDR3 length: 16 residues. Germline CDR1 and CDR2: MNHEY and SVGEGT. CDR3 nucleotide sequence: TGTGCCAGCGCCTTCGCTGACAGCCCTAGCACAGATACGCAGTATTTT. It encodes CASAFADSPSTDTQYF.

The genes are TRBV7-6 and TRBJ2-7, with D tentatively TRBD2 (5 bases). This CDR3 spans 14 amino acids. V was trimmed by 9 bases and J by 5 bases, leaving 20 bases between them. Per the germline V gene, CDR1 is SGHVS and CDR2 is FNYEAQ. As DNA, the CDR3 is TGTGCCAGGGGAGCCGGTAGATGGGCTGACGAGCAGTACTTC. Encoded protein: CARGAGRWADEQYF. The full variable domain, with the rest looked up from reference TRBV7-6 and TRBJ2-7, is GAGVSQSPRYKVTKRGQDVALRCDPISGHVSLYWYRQALGQGPEFLTYFNYEAQQDKSGLPNDRFSAERPEGSISTLTIQRTEQRDSAMYRCARGAGRWADEQYFGPGTRLTVT.

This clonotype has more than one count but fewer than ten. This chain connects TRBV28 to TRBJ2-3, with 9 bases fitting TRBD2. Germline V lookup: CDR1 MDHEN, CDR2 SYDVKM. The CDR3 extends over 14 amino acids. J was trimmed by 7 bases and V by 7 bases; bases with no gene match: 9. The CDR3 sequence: CASTPGTSMYTQYF. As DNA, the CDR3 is TGTGCCAGCACCCCCGGGACTAGCATGTATACGCAGTATTTT. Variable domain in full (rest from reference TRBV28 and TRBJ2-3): DVKVTQSSRYLVKRTGEKVFLECVQDMDHENMFWYRQDPGLGLRLIYFSYDVKMKEKGDIPEGYSVSREKKERFSLILESASTNQTSMYLCASTPGTSMYTQYFGPGTRLTVL.

This chain's CDR3 is CASSPRTDGYEQYF. The CDR3 region has the DNA TGTGCCAGCAGCCCTAGGACAGATGGATACGAGCAGTACTTC. The chain combines TRBV7-9 with TRBJ2-7, with D perhaps matching TRBD1 (6 bases). This CDR3 spans 14 amino acids. The V gene lost 5 bases and the J gene lost 4 bases, with 15 bases spanning the gap. Germline-derived CDR1 and CDR2 are SEHNR and FQNEAQ (reference sequence). Using reference TRBV7-9 and TRBJ2-7 for the parts outside the CDR3, the full variable domain is DTGVSQNPRHKITKRGQNVTFRCDPISEHNRLYWYRQTLGQGPEFLTYFQNEAQLEKSRLLSDRFSAERPKGSFSTLEIQRTEQGDSAMYLCASSPRTDGYEQYFGPGTRLTVT.

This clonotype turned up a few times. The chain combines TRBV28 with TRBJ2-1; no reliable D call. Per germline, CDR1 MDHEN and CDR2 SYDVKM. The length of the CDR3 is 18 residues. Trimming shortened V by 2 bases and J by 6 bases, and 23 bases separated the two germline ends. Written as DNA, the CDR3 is TGTGCCAGCAGTTTACTCTTCGATTATCTTGGTACTATCAATGAGCAGTTCTTC. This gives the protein CASSLLFDYLGTINEQFF. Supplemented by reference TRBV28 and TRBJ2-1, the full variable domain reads DVKVTQSSRYLVKRTGEKVFLECVQDMDHENMFWYRQDPGLGLRLIYFSYDVKMKEKGDIPEGYSVSREKKERFSLILESASTNQTSMYLCASSLLFDYLGTINEQFFGPGTRLTVL.

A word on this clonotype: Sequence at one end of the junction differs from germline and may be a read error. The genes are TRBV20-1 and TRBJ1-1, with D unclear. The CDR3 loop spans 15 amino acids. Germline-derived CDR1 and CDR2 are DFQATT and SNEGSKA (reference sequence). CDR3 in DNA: TGCAGTGCTAGATGGCCCCGGGCCCTCAACAATGAAGCTTTCTTT. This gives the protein CSARWPRALNNEAFF.

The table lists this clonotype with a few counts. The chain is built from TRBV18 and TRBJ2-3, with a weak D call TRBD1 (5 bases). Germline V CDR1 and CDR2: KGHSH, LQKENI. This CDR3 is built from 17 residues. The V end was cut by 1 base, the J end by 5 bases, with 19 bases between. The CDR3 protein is CASSPQVAGSVGDTQYF. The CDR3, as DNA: TGTGCCAGCTCACCACAGGTTGCAGGGTCTGTTGGAGATACGCAGTATTTT. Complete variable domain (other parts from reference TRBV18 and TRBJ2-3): NAGVMQNPRHLVRRRGQEARLRCSPMKGHSHVYWYRQLPEEGLKFMVYLQKENIIDESGMPKERFSAEFPKEGPSILRIQQVVRGDSAAYFCASSPQVAGSVGDTQYFGPGTRLTVL.

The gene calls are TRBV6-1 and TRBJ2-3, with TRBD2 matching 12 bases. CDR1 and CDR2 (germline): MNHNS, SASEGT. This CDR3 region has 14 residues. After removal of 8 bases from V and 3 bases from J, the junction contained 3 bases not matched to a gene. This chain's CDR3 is CASLTSGSTDTQYF. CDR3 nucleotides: TGTGCCAGCCTGACTAGCGGGAGTACAGATACGCAGTATTTT.

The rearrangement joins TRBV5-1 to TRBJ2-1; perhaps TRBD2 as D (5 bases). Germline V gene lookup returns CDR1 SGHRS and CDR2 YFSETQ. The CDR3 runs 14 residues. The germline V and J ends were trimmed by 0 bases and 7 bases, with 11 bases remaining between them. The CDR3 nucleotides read TGCGCCAGCAGCTTGGTAGCGCTCGGGAATGAGCAGTTCTTC. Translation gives CASSLVALGNEQFF.

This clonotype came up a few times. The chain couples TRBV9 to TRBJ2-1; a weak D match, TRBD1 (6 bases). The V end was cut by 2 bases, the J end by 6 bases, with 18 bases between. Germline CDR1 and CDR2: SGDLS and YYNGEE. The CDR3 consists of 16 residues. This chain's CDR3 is CASSVDGKRGSNEQFF. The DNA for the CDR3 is TGTGCCAGCAGCGTTGACGGGAAAAGGGGGAGCAATGAGCAGTTCTTC.

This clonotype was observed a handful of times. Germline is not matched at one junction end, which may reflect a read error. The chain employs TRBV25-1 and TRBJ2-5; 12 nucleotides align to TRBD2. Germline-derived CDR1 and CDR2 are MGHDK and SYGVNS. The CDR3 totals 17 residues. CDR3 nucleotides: TGTGCCAGCAGGGAATTGCTAGCGGGAGGGCCTTTTTGGACCCAGTACTTC. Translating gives CASRELLAGGPFWTQYF.

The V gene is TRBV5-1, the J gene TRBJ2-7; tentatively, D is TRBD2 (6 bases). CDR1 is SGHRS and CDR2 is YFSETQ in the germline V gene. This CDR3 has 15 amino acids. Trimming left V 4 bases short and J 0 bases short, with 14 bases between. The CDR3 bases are TGCGCCAGCAGCCCGGAGGGAGGCCTCTCCTACGAGCAGTACTTC. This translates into CASSPEGGLSYEQYF.